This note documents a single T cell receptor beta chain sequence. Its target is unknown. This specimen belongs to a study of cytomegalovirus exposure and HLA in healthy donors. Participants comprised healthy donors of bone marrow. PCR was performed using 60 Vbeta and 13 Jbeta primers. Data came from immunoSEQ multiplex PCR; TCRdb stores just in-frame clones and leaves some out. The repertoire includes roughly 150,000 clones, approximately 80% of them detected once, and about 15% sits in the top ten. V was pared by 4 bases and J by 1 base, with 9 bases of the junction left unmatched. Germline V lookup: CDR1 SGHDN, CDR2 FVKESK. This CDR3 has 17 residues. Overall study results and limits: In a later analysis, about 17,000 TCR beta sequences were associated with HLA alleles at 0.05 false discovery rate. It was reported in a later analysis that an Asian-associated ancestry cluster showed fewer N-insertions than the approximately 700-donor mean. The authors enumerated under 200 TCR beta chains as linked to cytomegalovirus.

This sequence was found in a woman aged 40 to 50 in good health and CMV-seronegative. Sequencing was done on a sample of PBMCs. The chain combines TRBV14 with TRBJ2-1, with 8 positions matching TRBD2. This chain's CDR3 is CASSLGTRVISYNEQFF. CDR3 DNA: TGTGCCAGCAGCCTCGGGACTAGAGTGATTTCCTACAATGAGCAGTTCTTC. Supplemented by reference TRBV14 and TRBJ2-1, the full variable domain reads EAGVTQFPSHSVIEKGQTVTLRCDPISGHDNLYWYRRVMGKEIKFLLHFVKESKQDESGMPNNRFLAERTGGTYSTLKVQPAELEDSGVYFCASSLGTRVISYNEQFFGPGTRLTVL.